This T cell receptor (beta chain) was identified during a study of blood T cell repertoires in COVID-19. Across the whole study: T cells, B-cell-depleted T cells, or PBMCs supplied cDNA or gDNA.

Germline lookup yields CDR1 SGDLS and CDR2 YYNGEE. The V segment lost 5 bases and the J segment 5 bases; nucleotides outside the gene matches: 8. This CDR3 has 15 amino acids. Recovered Cohort 3 donors showed two negative PCRs, clearance, or symptom resolution. Libraries were prepared by immunoSEQ multiplex PCR; TCRdb keeps only in-frame clonotypes and omits some of them. The sample has some 380,000 clones; approximately 89% are singletons. Sequencing used PBMCs or T cells enriched from blood (not recorded which). The sequence was collected from a man in his thirties or forties who had recovered from COVID-19. V is TRBV9 and J is TRBJ2-1; TRBD1 matches 9 bases. CDR3 in amino acids: CASSPQGALDNEQFF. CDR3 sequence (DNA): TGTGCCAGCAGTCCACAGGGGGCGCTGGACAATGAGCAGTTCTTC.